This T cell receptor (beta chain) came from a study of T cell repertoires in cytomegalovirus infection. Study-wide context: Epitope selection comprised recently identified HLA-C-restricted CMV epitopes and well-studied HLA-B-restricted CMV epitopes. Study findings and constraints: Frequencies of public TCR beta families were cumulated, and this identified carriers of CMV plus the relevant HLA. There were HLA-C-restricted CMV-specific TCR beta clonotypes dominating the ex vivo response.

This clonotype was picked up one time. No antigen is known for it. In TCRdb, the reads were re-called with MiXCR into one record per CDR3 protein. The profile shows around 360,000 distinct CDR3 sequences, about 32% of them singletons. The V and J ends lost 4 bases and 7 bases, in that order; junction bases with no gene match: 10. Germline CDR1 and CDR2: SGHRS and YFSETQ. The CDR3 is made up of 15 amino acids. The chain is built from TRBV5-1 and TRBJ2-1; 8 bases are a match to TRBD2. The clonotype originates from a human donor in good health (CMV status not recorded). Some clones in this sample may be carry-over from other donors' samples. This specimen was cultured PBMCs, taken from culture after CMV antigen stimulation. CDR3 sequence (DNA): TGCGCCAGCAGCGCAAGCGGGAGAGTCAGGAATGAGCAGTTCTTC. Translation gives CASSASGRVRNEQFF.